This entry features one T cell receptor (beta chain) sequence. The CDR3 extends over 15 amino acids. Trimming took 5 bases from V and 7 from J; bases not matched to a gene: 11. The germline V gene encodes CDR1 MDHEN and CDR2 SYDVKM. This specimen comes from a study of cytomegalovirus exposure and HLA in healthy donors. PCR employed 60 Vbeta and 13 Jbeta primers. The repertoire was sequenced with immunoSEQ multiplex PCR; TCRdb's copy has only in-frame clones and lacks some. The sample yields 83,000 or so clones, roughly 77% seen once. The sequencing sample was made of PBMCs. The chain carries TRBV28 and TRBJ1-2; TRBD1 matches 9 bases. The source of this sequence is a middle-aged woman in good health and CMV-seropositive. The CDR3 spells CASSLFSGTGPGYTF. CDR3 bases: TGTGCCAGCAGTCTATTCTCCGGGACAGGGCCTGGCTACACCTTC.